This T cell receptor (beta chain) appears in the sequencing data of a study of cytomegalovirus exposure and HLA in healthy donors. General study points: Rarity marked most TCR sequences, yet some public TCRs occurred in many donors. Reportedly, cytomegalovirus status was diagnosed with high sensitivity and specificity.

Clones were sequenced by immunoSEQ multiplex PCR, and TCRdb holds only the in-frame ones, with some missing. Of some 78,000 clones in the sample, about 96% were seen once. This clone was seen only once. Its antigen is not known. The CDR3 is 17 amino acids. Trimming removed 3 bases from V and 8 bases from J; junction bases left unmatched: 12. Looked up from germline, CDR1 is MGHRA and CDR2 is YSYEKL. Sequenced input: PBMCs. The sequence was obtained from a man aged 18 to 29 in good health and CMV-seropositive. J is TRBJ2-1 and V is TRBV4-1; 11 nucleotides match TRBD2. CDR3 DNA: TGCGCCAGCAGCCACCTAATAGCGGGAGGGCCGACTGATGAGCAGTTCTTC. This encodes CASSHLIAGGPTDEQFF.